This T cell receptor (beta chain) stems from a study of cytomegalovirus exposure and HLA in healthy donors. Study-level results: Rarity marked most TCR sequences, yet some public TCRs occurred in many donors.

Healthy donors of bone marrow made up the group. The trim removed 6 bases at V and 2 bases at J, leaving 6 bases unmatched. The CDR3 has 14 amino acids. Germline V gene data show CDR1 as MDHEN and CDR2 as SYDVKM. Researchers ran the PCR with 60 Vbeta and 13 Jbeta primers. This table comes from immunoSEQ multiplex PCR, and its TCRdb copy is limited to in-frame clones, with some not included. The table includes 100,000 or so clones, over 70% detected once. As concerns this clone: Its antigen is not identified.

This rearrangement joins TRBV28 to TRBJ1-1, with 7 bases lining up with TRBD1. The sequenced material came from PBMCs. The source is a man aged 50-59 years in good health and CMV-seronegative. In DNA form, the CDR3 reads TGTGCCAGCAGACGCCGGGACAGTAACACTGAAGCTTTCTTT. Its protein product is CASRRRDSNTEAFF.